This passage covers 9 T cell receptor beta chains from one sample sequenced in a study of glioma-infiltrating T cells. Using RNA template, CDR3s of TCR alpha and beta were amplified with iRepertoire arm-PCR. TCRdb redid the calling of the multiplex PCR reads with MiXCR, one entry per CDR3 protein. There are about 190,000 distinct CDR3 sequences in the sample; 30% to 40% occur only once, and around 21% lies in the top ten. Specimen: glioma tissue, nonneoplastic brain tissue, or PBMCs (not recorded which). The receptors shown here come from a human donor with low-grade glioma or glioblastoma, undergoing nonglioma brain surgery, or in good health (not recorded which).

This clonotype was recorded many times. The V call is TRBV24-1, the J call TRBJ2-3; no definite D call. CDR1 KGHDR and CDR2 SFDVKD come from the germline V gene. This CDR3 has 16 amino acids. Trimming stripped 3 bases from V and 0 bases from J, with 12 bases between. This chain's CDR3 is CATSDPKGFSTDTQYF. The CDR3 DNA reads TGTGCCACCAGTGATCCTAAAGGTTTCAGCACAGATACGCAGTATTTT.

Worth noting for this clonotype: Since a much larger clone is just one base distant, this may be a read error. The chain links TRBV24-1 to TRBJ2-1; D is unresolved. Per the germline V gene, CDR1 is KGHDR and CDR2 is SFDVKD. The CDR3 sequence is 15 residues long. V shed 5 bases and J shed 3 bases, with 13 bases lying between them. The CDR3 nucleotides are TGTGCCACCAGTGGTTCCGGCGACAACTACAATGAGCAGTTCTTC. It codes for CATSGSGDNYNEQFF.

This clonotype was seen at least ten times. The DNA for the CDR3 is TGTGCCAGCAGCCAAGATATGGAGATGACTTACGAGCAGTACTTC. Protein: CASSQDMEMTYEQYF. The chain joins TRBV3-1 to TRBJ2-7; no definite D call. This CDR3 has 15 amino acids. Trimming pared 0 bases from V and 4 bases from J, leaving 13 bases between. Germline lookup yields CDR1 LGHDT and CDR2 YNNKEL (reference sequence).

The chain couples TRBV7-6 to TRBJ1-3; D is uncertain. The CDR3 extends over 15 amino acids. In germline, CDR1 is SGHVS, CDR2 FNYEAQ. V lost 2 bases to trimming and J lost 2 bases, with 10 bases between them. The CDR3 spells CASSLQAETGNTIYF. CDR3 in DNA: TGTGCCAGCAGCTTACAGGCCGAAACTGGAAACACCATATATTTT.

This clonotype was detected many times. V usage is TRBV18 and J usage is TRBJ2-3; no reliable D call. Germline values: CDR1 KGHSH, CDR2 LQKENI. Trimming stripped 3 bases from V and 7 bases from J, with 11 bases between. The CDR3 totals 13 residues. CDR3 sequence: CASSPPDLHTQYF. DNA for the CDR3: TGTGCCAGCTCACCTCCTGATCTCCATACGCAGTATTTT. Full variable domain (outside the CDR3, taken from reference TRBV18 and TRBJ2-3): NAGVMQNPRHLVRRRGQEARLRCSPMKGHSHVYWYRQLPEEGLKFMVYLQKENIIDESGMPKERFSAEFPKEGPSILRIQQVVRGDSAAYFCASSPPDLHTQYFGPGTRLTVL.

Notes on this clonotype: Just one base apart from a much larger clone, this may be a read error. The chain is built from TRBV7-9 and TRBJ2-7, with D perhaps being TRBD1 or TRBD2 (6 bases each). The germline V gene has CDR1 SEHNR and CDR2 FQNEAQ (reference sequence). The CDR3 runs to 14 residues. The CDR3 DNA reads as TGTGCCAGCACCGAGGACTGGGGGGCCTACGAGCAGTCCTTC. This gives the protein CASTEDWGAYEQSF.

The chain uses TRBV2 and TRBJ2-6, with D uncertain. Trimming took off 2 bases at V and 0 bases at J, with 8 bases between the two ends. CDR1 is SNHLY, CDR2 FYNNEI, per germline. This CDR3 spans 16 amino acids. CDR3 in DNA: TGTGCCAGCAGTGAATTCCCCAACTCTGGGGCCAACGTCCTGACTTTC. Its protein product is CASSEFPNSGANVLTF.

This clonotype occurred many times. V gene TRBV10-3 combines with J gene TRBJ2-7; a possible D gene is TRBD1 (5 bases). Germline V gives CDR1 ENHRY, CDR2 SYGVKD. The CDR3 extends over 14 amino acids. Trimming removed 3 bases from V and 0 bases from J, with 9 bases in between. DNA of the CDR3: TGTGCCATCAGTGAAAGACAGAACTCCTACGAGCAGTACTTC. It codes for CAISERQNSYEQYF.

The V call is TRBV28, the J call TRBJ2-7, with TRBD2 identical over 12 bases. Losses at the gene ends were 5 bases for V and 3 bases for J; bases not matched to a gene: 11. CDR3 size: 17 residues. CDR1 is MDHEN, CDR2 SYDVKM, per germline. The chain's CDR3 is CASSPTTTSGSIYEQYF. The CDR3 nucleotides read TGTGCCAGCAGTCCTACCACGACTAGCGGGAGTATCTACGAGCAGTACTTC. Full variable domain (rest looked up from reference TRBV28 and TRBJ2-7): DVKVTQSSRYLVKRTGEKVFLECVQDMDHENMFWYRQDPGLGLRLIYFSYDVKMKEKGDIPEGYSVSREKKERFSLILESASTNQTSMYLCASSPTTTSGSIYEQYFGPGTRLTVT.